These T cell receptor beta chains were read from a single sample in a study of T cells in Graves' hyperthyroidism and ophthalmopathy. One entry per CDR3 protein results from TCRdb running MiXCR on the multiplex PCR reads. The sample comprises roughly 420,000 distinct CDR3 sequences, 15% to 18% of which are singletons, and less than 15% rests with the top ten. The sequencing sample was made of blood. All receptors derive from a young woman with Graves' hyperthyroidism. Both conserved end residues are trimmed from each CDR3. Only part of the rows carry a size: once, few, many, or a class if the clone is expanded.

J gene	V gene	clone size	CDR3 protein
TRBJ2-1	TRBV28	many	ASSFQGAGNEQF
TRBJ2-1	TRBV5-5	many	ASSFSGSGDEQF
TRBJ1-5	TRBV14	few	ASSQGRGFNQPQH
TRBJ1-1	TRBV12-3/TRBV12-4	many	ASSSSASVYKDKNSEAF
TRBJ1-1	TRBV6-2/TRBV6-3	many	ASSTHLEAF
TRBJ2-5	TRBV10-3	NA	ATRAQETQY
TRBJ2-7	TRBV9	many	ASSVDEGTGRAYEQY
TRBJ1-1	TRBV27	NA	ASSDRLDGEAF
TRBJ2-1	TRBV13	NA	ASSLGSGGRNEQF
TRBJ1-6	TRBV28	NA	ASSFPPAGTDNSPLH
TRBJ2-1	TRBV25-1	few	ASSGSRETYNEQF
TRBJ1-4	TRBV10-3	few	ATSESVLNEKLF
TRBJ2-2	TRBV14	few	ASSQDGGLAGVSTGELF
TRBJ2-7	TRBV4-1	NA	ASSYILGLAGGFDSGHYEQY
TRBJ1-1	TRBV3-1	NA	ASSPQGWKTEAF
TRBJ2-5	TRBV20-1	many	SAPGQVETQY
TRBJ2-7	TRBV18	many	ASSPNAGFEQY
TRBJ2-5	TRBV12-3/TRBV12-4	many	ASSGDGQETQY
TRBJ2-1	TRBV10-3	many	AISESLAGGGGEQF
TRBJ1-2	TRBV5-1	many	ASSSGTGNGYT
TRBJ2-5	TRBV3-1	many	ASSQDPRTAGGETQY
TRBJ2-3	TRBV5-1	many	ASSRFGGDLDTQY
TRBJ2-7	TRBV11-2	NA	ASSRVESAEQY
TRBJ2-5	TRBV19	NA	ASSTQGRETQY
TRBJ2-1	TRBV5-1	NA	ASSLWVGSANNEQL
TRBJ2-7	TRBV28	many	ASSSGVSYEQY
TRBJ2-5	TRBV28	many	ASIPAGVTQETQY
TRBJ2-5	TRBV3-1	many	ASSPPGREETQY